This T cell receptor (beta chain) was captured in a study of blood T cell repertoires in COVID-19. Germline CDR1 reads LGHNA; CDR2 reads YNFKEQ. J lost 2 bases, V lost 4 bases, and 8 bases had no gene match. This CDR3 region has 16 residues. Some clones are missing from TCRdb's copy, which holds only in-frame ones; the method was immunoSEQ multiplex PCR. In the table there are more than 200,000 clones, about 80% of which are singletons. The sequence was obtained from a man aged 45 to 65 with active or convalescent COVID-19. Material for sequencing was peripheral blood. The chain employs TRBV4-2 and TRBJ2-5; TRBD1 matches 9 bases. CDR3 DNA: TGTGCCAGCAGCCCTCCAGGGGGACAGGGACAAGAGACCCAGTACTTC. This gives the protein CASSPPGGQGQETQYF.